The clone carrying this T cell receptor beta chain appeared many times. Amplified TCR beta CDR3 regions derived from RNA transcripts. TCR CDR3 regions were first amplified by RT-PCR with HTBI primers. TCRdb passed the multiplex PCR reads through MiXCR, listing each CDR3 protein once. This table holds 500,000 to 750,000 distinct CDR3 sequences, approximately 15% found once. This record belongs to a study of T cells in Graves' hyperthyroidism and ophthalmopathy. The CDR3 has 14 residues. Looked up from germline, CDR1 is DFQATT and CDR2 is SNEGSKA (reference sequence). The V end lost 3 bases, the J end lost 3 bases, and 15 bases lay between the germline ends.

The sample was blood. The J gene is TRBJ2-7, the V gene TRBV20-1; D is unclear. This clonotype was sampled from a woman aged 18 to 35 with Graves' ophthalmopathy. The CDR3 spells CSASPGPTGYEQYF. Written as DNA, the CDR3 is TGCAGTGCTAGTCCTGGACCCACGGGCTACGAGCAGTACTTC.